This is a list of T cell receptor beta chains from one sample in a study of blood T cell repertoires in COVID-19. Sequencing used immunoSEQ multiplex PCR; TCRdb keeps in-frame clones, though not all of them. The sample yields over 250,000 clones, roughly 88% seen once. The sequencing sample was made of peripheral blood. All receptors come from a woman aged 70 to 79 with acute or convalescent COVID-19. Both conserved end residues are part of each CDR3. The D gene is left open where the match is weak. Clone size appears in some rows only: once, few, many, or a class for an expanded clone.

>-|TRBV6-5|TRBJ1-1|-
TGTGCCAGCCAGCAGGGCATGAACACTGAAGCTTTCTTT
CASQQGMNTEAFF
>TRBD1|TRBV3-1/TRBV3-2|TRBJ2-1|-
TGTACCTACGGACAGGCTCTCAATGAGCAGTTCTTC
CTYGQALNEQFF
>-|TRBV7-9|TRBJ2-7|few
TGTGCCAGCAGCTTAGGTCTAGCTGTCGACGAGCAGTACTTC
CASSLGLAVDEQYF
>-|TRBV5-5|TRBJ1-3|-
TGTGCCAGCAGCAAGAGAGGGGGACCTGGAAACACCATATATTTT
CASSKRGGPGNTIYF
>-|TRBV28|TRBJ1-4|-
TGTGCCAGCAGTTTTTTTAGGCGGCGGCTCGAGAATGAAAAGAGAGGAAAACTGTTTTTT
CASSFFRRRLENEKRGKLFF
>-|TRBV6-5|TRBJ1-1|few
TGTGCCAGCAGTTACAATGAGGGCCGAGCTTTCTTT
CASSYNEGRAFF
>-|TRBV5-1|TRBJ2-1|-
TGCGCCAGCAGCTTTAAACAGCCCCCGCAGTTCTTC
CASSFKQPPQFF
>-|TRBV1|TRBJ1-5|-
TGCACCAGCAGCCAAAAGGGGACAGGGTGTCAGCCCCAGCATTTT
CTSSQKGTGCQPQHF
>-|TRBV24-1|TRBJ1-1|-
TGTGCCACCAGGGGCGGGGGGAACACTGAAGCTTTCTTT
CATRGGGNTEAFF
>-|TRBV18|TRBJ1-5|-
TGTGCCAGCTCACGAGACGCGGATCAGCCCCAGCATTTT
CASSRDADQPQHF
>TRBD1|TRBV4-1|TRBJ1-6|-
TGCGCCAGCAGCCAGGGGGACAGGGGGAATAATTCACCCCTCCACTTT
CASSQGDRGNNSPLHF
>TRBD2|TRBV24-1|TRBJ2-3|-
TGTGCCACCAGTGATACGGGGACTAGCGGGGCCCCCGATACGCAGTATTTT
CATSDTGTSGAPDTQYF
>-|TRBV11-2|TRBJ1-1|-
TGTGCCAGCAGCTTGACGGGGCCAGGGGCTGGCACTGAAGCTTTCTTT
CASSLTGPGAGTEAFF
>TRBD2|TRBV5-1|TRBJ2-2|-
TGCGCCAGCAGCTTTACCATAGCGGGGGGTAACACCGGGGAGCTGTTTTTT
CASSFTIAGGNTGELFF
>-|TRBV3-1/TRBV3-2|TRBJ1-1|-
TGTGCCAGCAGCCAGAGGGGGGGCTCAACTGAAGCTTTCTTT
CASSQRGGSTEAFF
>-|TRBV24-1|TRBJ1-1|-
TGTGCCACCCTAGCGGACAACCCTTTAGCTTTCTTT
CATLADNPLAFF